The T cell receptor beta chain described here comes from a study of T cells in Graves' hyperthyroidism and ophthalmopathy. Looked up from germline, CDR1 is DFQATT and CDR2 is SNEGSKA (reference sequence). CDR3 length: 12 amino acids. The CDR3 regions of TCR beta were amplified from RNA transcripts. The HTBI set primed first-round TCR CDR3 RT-PCR. TCRdb reprocessed the multiplex PCR reads with MiXCR, giving one entry per CDR3 protein. The table lists 700,000 or so distinct CDR3 sequences, about a sixth of them singletons. This clonotype was detected many times. This sequence was found in a man in his late teens or twenties with Graves' hyperthyroidism. The V and J genes are TRBV20-1 and TRBJ2-7; 7 nucleotides line up with TRBD1. The sequenced sample consisted of blood. The CDR3, as DNA: TGCAGACCTAGGGACAGCCTAGGCGAGCAGTACTTC. Translation gives CRPRDSLGEQYF.